This TCR beta chain comes out of a study of cytomegalovirus exposure and HLA in healthy donors (dated by TCRdb to about 2017). Background on the whole study: According to an earlier analysis of 450 to 650 of the donors, roughly 180 million T cells yielded 117 million unique TCR beta sequences and about 300 Gb of sequence data. Around 300 gigabases of sequencing data and some 85 million unique TCR sequences were included in an early release covering 550 to 650 HLA-typed donors. Of the 398 genotyped donors, 65% to 90% were placed in the genetic ancestry cluster associated with self-reported Caucasian donors. The aim of the study was to test whether cataloging public T cell receptors could identify signatures of past pathogen exposure. The study used immunosequencing to profile the T cell repertoires of approximately 630 subjects and linked those repertoires to cytomegalovirus serostatus. In addition to the first cohort of 650 to 750 subjects, a separate validation cohort of 120 different subjects was used. The study combined high-throughput TCR immunosequencing, statistical association of individual TCRs with disease status, and machine learning to predict cytomegalovirus infection status. A later analysis re-examined previously published TCR beta repertoires from over 500 donors and added high-resolution HLA genotyping to investigate patterns of TCR occurrence. In the later analysis, no new phenotypic data were used to find candidate immune exposures; instead, reliance was placed on TCR beta sequences and their occurrence across donors. In an earlier analysis of 587 of the donors, high-throughput TCR beta sequencing was used to judge whether each TCR beta V gene segment behaved as functional or pseudogenic. Alongside the repertoire data, information on donor age, sex, ethnicity and CMV serostatus was compiled. In a later genetic analysis, genome-wide SNP genotypes for about 55% of the roughly 670 donors were used, and that subset was treated as a discovery cohort. Every discovery cohort repertoire had been produced on one sequencing platform. HLA typing covered class I and class II loci at four-digit resolution. Typing coverage differed by locus: A, B, C, DRB1 and DQB1 were typed in roughly 620-630 donors, DQA1 in roughly 510, DPA1 in 600 to 610, and DPB1 in around 490. Four or five DR-DQ haplotypes were handled as single units for association and clustering because linkage in the cohort was strong. Across about 370 genotyped donors of the cohort, an average of about 240,000 unique TCR beta nucleotide sequences per donor were sequenced, and roughly 17% of those sequences were non-productive. Here is what the overall study found, with its caveats: It was suggested by the authors that the approach could potentially be generalized to other disease states and immunological phenotypes. A few of the identified cytomegalovirus-associated TCR beta chains were confirmed in vitro to be specific for cytomegalovirus antigens. In a later genetic analysis, fewer N-insertions in productive TCRs were reported among donors in an Asian-associated ancestry cluster than the approximately 710-donor mean. A cluster of highly shared sequence variants was judged likely to be a technical artifact of the sequencing pipeline. According to a later analysis, TCR association rates differed among HLA loci, with DRB1 alleles showing the most associated TCRs and HLA-C alleles showing the fewest. Immune exposure information for the cohort was limited to CMV serostatus. Because counts were too low, some 17 rarely observed V segments, including chromosome 9 orphons, were left out of the earlier analysis of 500 to 650 of the donors. The study gave a list of some 150 TCR beta chains associated with cytomegalovirus. Because HLA typing was missing for some donors at each locus, association tests included only the typed subset. In a later analysis, HLA-associated TCR beta chains were found to be more clonally expanded and to have lower generation probabilities than equally common non-associated chains. A further reported finding was that TCR beta sequences accurately predicted the HLA-A and HLA-B alleles for most subjects in the first cohort. In this cohort, only TCR beta chains were sequenced, and detectable features were limited by the absence of alpha or paired-chain data. An earlier analysis of approximately 600 of the donors showed that most TCR beta V segments appeared in productive rearrangements either about 90% or about 30% of the time, which broadly matched IMGT annotations. Sequencing depth was assumed to be roughly uniform across donors in the presence/absence analyses, though that assumption may not hold. According to a later analysis, most CMV-associated TCR beta chains appeared to be HLA-restricted, and the HLA associations seemed to be driven largely by CMV exposure. V-gene and J-gene trimming of TCR beta chains was associated with a missense DCLRE1C variant in a later genetic analysis, and the association was replicated in an independent cohort. Strong co-occurrence of HLA alleles, especially DR and DQ, made assigning TCR associations to individual alleles difficult. The classifier was reported to diagnose cytomegalovirus status with high specificity and sensitivity in both the original and validation cohorts. In a later analysis, some 17,000 TCR beta sequences were associated with specific HLA alleles at a false discovery rate of 0.05. Correlated functional status among segregating V segments might reflect linkage disequilibrium, but an unknown experimental factor could not be ruled out. According to a later analysis, parvovirus B19, influenza, CMV and Epstein-Barr virus appeared linked to several top co-occurrence clusters. Most TCR sequences were observed very rarely across donors, whereas some public TCRs were present in many individuals.

The cohort was made up of 500 to 850 healthy bone marrow donors. At the time of sampling, all cohort members were nominally healthy, though unrecorded immune exposures were likely present. The donor tested CMV seronegative, placing the donor among the 300 to 400 seronegative members of the cohort. A peripheral blood sample was provided by each donor, and peripheral blood mononuclear cells were used for TCR beta sequencing. Genomic DNA extraction from the blood cell samples was performed with the Qiagen DNeasy Blood Extraction Kit. The library was prepared using the immunoSEQ multiplex PCR assay. A mixture of 60 forward primers for TCR Vbeta segments and 13 reverse primers for TCR Jbeta segments was used in the multiplex PCR. A multiplex PCR assay on genomic DNA amplified the CDR3 region of rearranged TCR beta genes. The amplified TCR beta libraries were sequenced on the Illumina HiSeq System as 87-base-pair reads. In the paper's pipeline: Across the 700 or so repertoires, a later analysis counted some 81 million unique TCR beta chains, 8.5 million to 12 million of which were shared by at least two donors. Raw reads were error-corrected and collapsed into unique sequences with a nearest-neighbor algorithm that merged closely related sequences to remove PCR and sequencing errors. V, D and J gene segments were assigned by aligning CDR3 sequences to IMGT reference sequences. For a sequence to be retained, a match of at least six nucleotides was required to both a V gene segment and a J gene segment. A rearrangement counted as productive if the CDR3 had no stop codons and remained in frame with V and J, and every other rearrangement counted as non-productive. CDR3 was defined according to IMGT convention as the region running from the second conserved V-encoded cysteine to the conserved J-encoded phenylalanine. The earlier analysis of some 600 of the donors excluded sequences that lacked an unambiguous match to a single V gene segment. In an earlier analysis of a few hundred of the donors, a V segment was called functional when productive rearrangements were above 56.7%, and segregating when the standard deviation between donors exceeded 5%. A statistical classification framework was developed to diagnose cytomegalovirus status using the catalog of TCR beta chain sequences. A later analysis assigned V and J genes by comparing TCR nucleotide sequences with IMGT/GENE-DB human TR gene sequences. The TCRdist pipeline was used in a later analysis to assign CDR3 sequences and most-parsimonious VDJ recombination scenarios. In a later analysis, each TCR beta chain was defined by its CDR3 amino acid sequence together with its V-gene family, and reads lacking a unique V-gene family were excluded. To address suspected cross-contamination and a sequencing artifact, a later analysis removed approximately 600 highly shared, low-generation-probability nucleotide sequences. For each public chain, a later analysis derived a clonal expansion index from normalized ranks of inferred template counts within each repertoire. Generation probabilities in a later analysis came from a VDJ recombination model fitted to out-of-frame rearrangements, and those results were checked against IGoR. A later analysis scored TCR-TCR, TCR-HLA and TCR-CMV co-occurrence with hypergeometric tests, applying a repertoire-size bias correction to TCR pairs. In a later analysis, false discovery rates were estimated by permuting HLA or CMV assignments 20 times. In a later analysis, co-occurring TCRs were grouped with DBSCAN, and TCRdist sequence similarity was added when clustering was performed within HLA-allele-positive subsets. Repertoires with fewer than 30,000 or more than 120,000 public chains were left out of co-occurrence clustering, as were about five repertoires with anomalous nucleotide sharing. Sourced from immuneACCESS, this table was stored by TCRdb with only in-frame sequences that have V and J called. A share of the clones is absent; for the studies checked, an unresolved V gene accounts for under half, and the remainder has no known explanation. Clone size and V and J calls were adopted from that table, with D and trimming inferred from the DNA. This sample gives 150,000 to 200,000 clones in total; around 76% of them show up just once. The ten most abundant clones make up 1% of the sample.

To note about this clone: Its specific antigen is unknown. Base-call qualities are not available, and no considerably larger clone is one nucleotide away.

Sequencing used PBMCs. This TCR derives from a woman aged 40 to 49 in good health and CMV-seronegative.

The CDR3 region: CASSLDRNYGYTF. In nucleotides, the sequence is TGTGCCAGCAGCTTGGATCGGAACTATGGCTACACCTTC. This receptor chain uses TRBV5-6 and TRBJ1-2, with no confidently assigned D gene. The CDR3 covers 13 residues, taking in both the cysteine and the phenylalanine. Only the CDR3 DNA stays, 39 bases, in frame from base 1. Deletion took 0 bases off V and 2 bases off J, with a span of 5 bases between the germline ends. CDR1 SGHDT and CDR2 YYEEEE were looked up in the germline V gene.